This entry lists 19 T cell receptor beta chains sequenced from one sample in a study of identical twins. TCRdb re-derived calls from the 5' RACE reads in MiXCR, one entry per CDR3 protein. Of hundreds of thousands of distinct CDR3 sequences in the sample, approximately 6% are singletons; the top ten hold around 1.7%. Sample: naive T cells sorted from blood. These receptor sequences come from a man in his late teens or twenties in good health.

The chain uses TRBV5-1 and TRBJ2-2, with D possibly being TRBD1 (6 bases). V was trimmed by 8 bases and J by 5 bases, leaving 10 bases between them. The germline V gene has CDR1 SGHRS and CDR2 YFSETQ. The CDR3 has 12 residues. This CDR3 reads CASGQLTGELFF. The CDR3 DNA sequence: TGCGCCAGTGGACAGTTGACCGGGGAGCTGTTTTTT.

This chain joins TRBV5-6 and TRBJ1-1; TRBD1 matches at 8 bases. Unmatched junction bases numbered 8, after V lost 2 bases and J lost 11 bases. Per germline, CDR1 SGHDT and CDR2 YYEEEE. The length of the CDR3 is 13 residues. Written as DNA, the CDR3 is TGTGCCAGCAGCTTCATCGGTGGGGACAGGGCTTTCTTT. Translation: CASSFIGGDRAFF.

In its sample, this clonotype was seen a few times. This sequence joins TRBV27 and TRBJ1-4, with 7 nucleotides matching TRBD1. The CDR3 spans 15 residues. V shed 6 bases and J 1 base; nucleotides not matched to a gene: 5. In germline, CDR1 is MNHEY, CDR2 SMNVEV (reference sequence). In DNA, the CDR3 is TGTGCCAGCAGGGCCCACAGGGGAACTAATGAAAAACTGTTTTTT. It codes for CASRAHRGTNEKLFF.

The rearrangement links TRBV30 to TRBJ2-5; 9 bases agree with TRBD2. The CDR3 is 14 amino acids. Trimming at V came to 5 bases and at J to 5 bases, leaving 9 bases not matched to a gene. CDR1 is GTSNPN, CDR2 SVGIG, per germline (reference sequence). CDR3 DNA: TGTGCCTGGTACGGTAGCGGGAGTTCGGAGACCCAGTACTTC. This sequence encodes CAWYGSGSSETQYF.

This clonotype appeared many times. The chain employs TRBV28 and TRBJ1-6, with 9 bases aligning to TRBD1. V was clipped by 4 bases and J by 7 bases; unmatched bases: 2. The CDR3 loop spans 14 amino acids. Germline V gene sequence: CDR1 MDHEN, CDR2 SYDVKM. The CDR3: CASSWTGENSPLHF. Written as DNA, the CDR3 is TGTGCCAGCAGTTGGACAGGGGAAAATTCACCCCTCCACTTT.

This clonotype was seen many times. The chain uses TRBV12-3 or TRBV12-4 and TRBJ2-7; the D is unclear. The germline V and J ends were trimmed by 4 bases and 3 bases, with 10 bases remaining between them. The CDR3 has 13 residues. This CDR3 reads CASSYQEGYEQYF. CDR3 bases: TGTGCCAGCAGTTATCAAGAAGGCTACGAGCAGTACTTC.

The chain combines TRBV5-1 with TRBJ2-5; tentative D call: TRBD2 (6 bases). V lost 4 bases, J lost 1 base, and 11 bases lay in between. Germline V CDR1 and CDR2: SGHRS, YFSETQ. The CDR3 extends over 14 amino acids. The CDR3, as DNA: TGCGCCAGCAGCCGGACTATGGCCCAAGAGACCCAGTACTTC. Protein product: CASSRTMAQETQYF.

The rearrangement links TRBV29-1 to TRBJ2-7, with a possible D match to TRBD1 (6 bases). From germline, CDR1 is SQVTM and CDR2 ANQGSEA. V dropped 0 bases and J dropped 3 bases, with 12 bases sitting between them. The CDR3 is made up of 14 amino acids. CDR3 bases: TGCAGCGTTGAAGATCGGAGCAGGGGCTACGAGCAGTACTTC. As protein: CSVEDRSRGYEQYF.

This clonotype was counted ten times or more. The chain combines TRBV29-1 with TRBJ2-1, with TRBD1 identical over 9 bases. This CDR3 is built from 14 residues. Trimming at V came to 5 bases and at J to 6 bases, leaving 8 bases not matched to a gene. Germline loops: CDR1 SQVTM, CDR2 ANQGSEA. CDR3 nucleotides: TGCAGCGTTAGGAGACAGGGGGGTCCCAATGAGCAGTTCTTC. It encodes CSVRRQGGPNEQFF.

This clonotype was picked up many times. CDR3 bases: TGCAGCGCCCGTCGGGGGAATGAGCAGTTCTTC. Residues: CSARRGNEQFF. The rearrangement joins TRBV29-1 to TRBJ2-1; D possibly corresponds to TRBD2 (6 bases). V shed 7 bases and J shed 7 bases, with 11 bases lying between them. The V gene's germline CDR1 is SQVTM and CDR2 ANQGSEA. The CDR3 runs 11 residues.

The chain joins TRBV3-1 to TRBJ2-1; D not resolved. The germline V gene encodes CDR1 LGHDT and CDR2 YNNKEL (reference sequence). V lost 11 bases and J lost 6, with 5 bases in between. This CDR3 has 9 amino acids. CDR3 in amino acids: CAGTNEQFF. As DNA, the CDR3 is TGTGCCGGAACCAATGAGCAGTTCTTC.

As for this clonotype: This may be a read error: a much more frequent sequence differs by one nucleotide. As the CDR3 is not closed by the conserved phenylalanine or tryptophan, this likely results from a read error. V usage is TRBV4-2 and J usage is TRBJ2-3, with D perhaps matching TRBD2 (5 bases). Trimming took off 0 bases at V and 4 bases at J, with 11 bases between the two ends. Germline V gene sequence: CDR1 LGHNA, CDR2 YNFKEQ. This CDR3 spans 15 amino acids. The CDR3 reads CASSQEGREADTQYC. The CDR3 DNA reads TGTGCCAGCAGCCAAGAGGGGAGAGAGGCAGATACGCAGTATTGT.

This clonotype was seen only a few times. The rearrangement joins TRBV27 to TRBJ2-6, with D possibly called TRBD1 or TRBD2 (7 bases each). The CDR3 loop spans 17 amino acids. CDR1 and CDR2 (germline): MNHEY, SMNVEV (reference sequence). V lost 3 bases to trimming and J lost 4 bases, with 16 bases between them. CDR3 loop: CASSFSGGGYGANVLTF. Here the CDR3 DNA reads TGTGCCAGCAGTTTTTCAGGGGGGGGTTACGGGGCCAACGTCCTGACTTTC.

This clonotype was detected a few times. The V and J genes are TRBV2 and TRBJ1-1; tentative D call: TRBD1 (5 bases). CDR1 is SNHLY, CDR2 FYNNEI, per germline. The CDR3 sequence is 14 residues long. V was cut by 6 bases and J by 6 bases, with 17 bases left in between. CDR3 protein: CASRYQEGIAEAFF. The CDR3 coding sequence is TGTGCCAGCAGATACCAGGAGGGGATCGCTGAAGCTTTCTTT.

This clonotype was recorded at least ten times. The V gene is TRBV20-1, the J gene TRBJ1-1; the D is unclear. Trimming pared 5 bases from V and 0 bases from J, leaving 10 bases between. The CDR3 covers 13 residues. CDR1 and CDR2 from the germline V gene are DFQATT and SNEGSKA (reference sequence). The CDR3: CSAGLSVNTEAFF. CDR3 DNA sequence: TGCAGTGCTGGACTAAGTGTGAACACTGAAGCTTTCTTT.

This clonotype was seen at least ten times. The CDR3 nucleotides read TGTGCCAGCAGTTTGAGTGTAGGATTTAATTCACCCCTCCACTTT. It codes for CASSLSVGFNSPLHF. The gene calls are TRBV27 and TRBJ1-6; no reliable D call. The germline gives CDR1 MNHEY, CDR2 SMNVEV (reference sequence). The CDR3 runs to 15 residues. V was trimmed by 3 bases and J by 6 bases, leaving 12 bases between them.

Turning to this clonotype: This could be a read error, since a much larger clone is one nucleotide away. The chain couples TRBV6-1 to TRBJ1-5, with TRBD1 identical over 8 bases. Germline CDR1 and CDR2: MNHNS and SASEGT. This CDR3 region has 15 residues. Unmatched junction bases numbered 4, after V lost 6 bases and J lost 0 bases. The CDR3 is CASRRQGYSNQPQHF. The CDR3 DNA sequence: TGTGCCAGCAGGAGACAGGGGTATAGCAATCAGCCCCAGCATTTT.

This clonotype has a count of ten or more. The CDR3 DNA sequence: TGTGCCATCAGTGAGCGACAGGGCCACTATGGCTACACCTTC. Its protein product is CAISERQGHYGYTF. J is TRBJ1-2 and V is TRBV10-3; 7 bases fit TRBD1. In germline, CDR1 is ENHRY, CDR2 SYGVKD. The CDR3 consists of 14 residues. After removal of 2 bases from V and 3 bases from J, the junction contained 3 bases not matched to a gene.

This clonotype was seen repeatedly, ten times or more. The chain has TRBV24-1 and TRBJ2-6, with D possibly being TRBD1 (5 bases). CDR3 length: 15 residues. Trimming removed 4 bases from V and 3 bases from J, with 9 bases in between. Germline loops: CDR1 KGHDR, CDR2 SFDVKD. The CDR3 DNA follows: TGTGCCACCAGTGAATCAGGGAATGGGGCCAACGTCCTGACTTTC. This translates into CATSESGNGANVLTF.